The next 17 T cell receptor beta chains were all read from a single sample in a study of T cell clones after liver transplantation. TCRdb's table, derived via immunoSEQ multiplex PCR, lists solely in-frame clones and lacks some. Among tens of thousands of clones listed, 70% to 80% were seen once. Material: CD4+ T cells from blood, obtained before liver transplant. The receptor source for this set is a human donor who received a liver transplant.

The chain has TRBV4-1 and TRBJ2-3; D possibly corresponds to TRBD2 (5 bases). The CDR3 covers 14 residues. The V end lost 6 bases, the J end lost 2 bases, and 12 bases lay between the germline ends. Germline CDR1 and CDR2: MGHRA and YSYEKL. The CDR3 loop reads CASREDLFTDTQYF. The CDR3 coding sequence is TGCGCCAGCAGAGAGGACTTATTCACAGATACGCAGTATTTT.

J is TRBJ2-7 and V is TRBV7-9; D ambiguous. CDR1 and CDR2 from the germline V gene are SEHNR and FQNEAQ (reference sequence). V was cut by 2 bases and J by 7 bases, with 9 bases left in between. The CDR3 runs to 12 residues. Here the CDR3 DNA reads TGTGCCAGCAGCTTAATTTCGAGAGAGCAGTACTTC. This gives the protein CASSLISREQYF.

V is TRBV18 and J is TRBJ1-6; D possibly corresponds to TRBD1 (6 bases). V was shortened by 4 bases and J by 7 bases, with 14 bases between the two germline ends. Germline V gene data show CDR1 as KGHSH and CDR2 as LQKENI. The CDR3 is 15 residues long. CDR3 protein: CASSLRTDFNSPLHF. The CDR3 region has the DNA TGTGCCAGCTCACTGCGGACAGACTTCAATTCACCCCTCCACTTT. Together with reference TRBV18 and TRBJ1-6, the CDR3 gives the full variable domain: NAGVMQNPRHLVRRRGQEARLRCSPMKGHSHVYWYRQLPEEGLKFMVYLQKENIIDESGMPKERFSAEFPKEGPSILRIQQVVRGDSAAYFCASSLRTDFNSPLHFGNGTRLTVT.

This clone was seen once. The chain has TRBV29-1 and TRBJ1-1; D remains unclear. Looked up from germline, CDR1 is SQVTM and CDR2 is ANQGSEA. The V end was cut by 7 bases, the J end by 1 base, with 16 bases between. This CDR3 is 14 amino acids long. The CDR3 spells CSGDVGVGNTEAFF. In DNA, the CDR3 is TGCAGCGGAGATGTCGGGGTCGGGAACACTGAAGCTTTCTTT.

The J gene is TRBJ2-7, the V gene TRBV19; maybe TRBD2 (5 bases). Trimming removed 2 bases at V and 0 bases at J, with 11 bases between. In germline, CDR1 is LNHDA, CDR2 SQIVND (reference sequence). CDR3 length: 15 residues. The CDR3 region has the DNA TGTGCCAGTAGTATAAGGCAGGCGGGCTCCTACGAGCAGTACTTC. It translates to CASSIRQAGSYEQYF.

The chain has TRBV2 and TRBJ1-6; D remains ambiguous. The V end was cut by 5 bases, the J end by 10 bases, with 15 bases between. This CDR3 comprises 14 residues. Germline-derived CDR1 and CDR2 are SNHLY and FYNNEI. The CDR3 DNA follows: TGTGCCAGCAGTCTCTTCAGTGGTAACTCACCCCTCCACTTT. As protein: CASSLFSGNSPLHF.

This clone has a single count. The gene calls are TRBV5-1 and TRBJ1-5; possibly TRBD1 for D (5 bases). There are 16 residues in the CDR3. V lost 0 bases and J lost 7, with 17 bases in between. The germline V gene has CDR1 SGHRS and CDR2 YFSETQ. The CDR3 loop is CASSLGALQGAQPQHF. CDR3 DNA sequence: TGCGCCAGCAGCTTGGGGGCTCTCCAAGGGGCCCAGCCCCAGCATTTT.

The chain couples TRBV11-2 to TRBJ1-6; no clear D gene. The CDR3 loop spans 16 amino acids. Trimming shortened V by 5 bases and J by 3 bases, and 14 bases separated the two germline ends. Germline lookup yields CDR1 SGHAT and CDR2 FQNNGV. For the CDR3, the DNA is TGTGCCAGCAGCCCCATCCCGGGAGTCTATAATTCACCCCTCCACTTT. Its translation: CASSPIPGVYNSPLHF.

The V gene is TRBV7-6, the J gene TRBJ2-3; D might be TRBD2 (5 bases). The CDR3 has 14 residues. Trimming removed 4 bases at V and 8 bases at J, with 16 bases between. Germline loops: CDR1 SGHVS, CDR2 FNYEAQ. DNA of the CDR3: TGTGCCAGCAGCTCAAAGACGGGGATAGTTACGCAGTATTTT. It translates to CASSSKTGIVTQYF.

J is TRBJ2-7 and V is TRBV27; TRBD1 agrees at 7 bases. J was trimmed by 0 bases and V by 6 bases; bases with no gene match: 8. From germline, CDR1 is MNHEY and CDR2 SMNVEV (reference sequence). This CDR3 comprises 15 residues. Written as DNA, the CDR3 is TGTGCCAGCAGACAGACAGGGCCTCACTCCTACGAGCAGTACTTC. Protein product: CASRQTGPHSYEQYF.

The CDR3 is CASSPDRDLSDGYTF. The CDR3, as DNA: TGTGCCAGCTCACCAGACAGGGATTTGAGTGACGGCTACACCTTC. J is TRBJ1-2 and V is TRBV18, with 7 bases fitting TRBD1. CDR1 KGHSH and CDR2 LQKENI come from the germline V gene. CDR3 size: 15 residues. The V gene end was trimmed by 2 bases and the J gene end by 8 bases; junction bases not matched to a gene: 11.

The rearrangement links TRBV2 to TRBJ2-7, with 8 bases fitting TRBD1. The germline V gene encodes CDR1 SNHLY and CDR2 FYNNEI. Trimming took 6 bases from V and 4 from J; bases not matched to a gene: 8. CDR3 length equals 14 residues. The CDR3 sequence: CASSFRTGLYEQYF. The CDR3 coding sequence is TGTGCCAGCAGCTTTAGGACAGGGCTGTACGAGCAGTACTTC.

This chain links TRBV30 with TRBJ2-3, with 9 bases aligning to TRBD1. CDR1 and CDR2 from the germline V gene are GTSNPN and SVGIG (reference sequence). The CDR3 covers 15 residues. Germline trimming cut 2 bases from V and 1 base from J; bases unmatched to any gene: 4. CDR3 nucleotides: TGTGCCTGGAGTTACGGGACAGGGCGCACAGATACGCAGTATTTT. Residues: CAWSYGTGRTDTQYF.

The rearrangement links TRBV28 to TRBJ1-6, with 10 bases identical to TRBD1. V shed 4 bases, J shed 10 bases, and the junction held 19 bases outside the gene matches. Looked up from germline, CDR1 is MDHEN and CDR2 is SYDVKM. The CDR3 length is 19 residues. The CDR3 reads CASSSNRDRGGVGKSPLHF. CDR3 bases: TGTGCCAGCAGTTCCAACCGGGACAGGGGAGGGGTAGGGAAATCACCCCTCCACTTT.

The V call is TRBV6-5, the J call TRBJ1-2; 10 bases line up with TRBD1. This CDR3 has 15 residues. In germline, CDR1 is MNHEY, CDR2 SVGAGI. J was trimmed by 6 bases and V by 2 bases; bases with no gene match: 6. CDR3 nucleotide sequence: TGTGCCAGCAGTTACAATCGACAGGGGGCTGATGGCTACACCTTC. Its protein product is CASSYNRQGADGYTF.

This clone appeared a single time. The chain is built from TRBV7-8 and TRBJ2-7; tentatively, D is TRBD2 (7 bases). Per germline, CDR1 SGHVS and CDR2 FQNEAQ. Trimming cost V 7 bases and J 5 bases, with 12 bases left between them. The CDR3 totals 12 residues. In nucleotides, the CDR3 is TGTGCCAGCACAAGGGGGAGGGACGAGCAGTACTTC. Protein: CASTRGRDEQYF.

This rearrangement joins TRBV18 to TRBJ1-6; 10 nucleotides match TRBD1. V shed 3 bases and J 6 bases; nucleotides not matched to a gene: 5. This CDR3 region has 16 residues. Germline CDR1 and CDR2: KGHSH and LQKENI. The CDR3, as DNA: TGTGCCAGCTCACCGGGACAGGGGATCGGTAATTCACCCCTCCACTTT. Translating it yields CASSPGQGIGNSPLHF.